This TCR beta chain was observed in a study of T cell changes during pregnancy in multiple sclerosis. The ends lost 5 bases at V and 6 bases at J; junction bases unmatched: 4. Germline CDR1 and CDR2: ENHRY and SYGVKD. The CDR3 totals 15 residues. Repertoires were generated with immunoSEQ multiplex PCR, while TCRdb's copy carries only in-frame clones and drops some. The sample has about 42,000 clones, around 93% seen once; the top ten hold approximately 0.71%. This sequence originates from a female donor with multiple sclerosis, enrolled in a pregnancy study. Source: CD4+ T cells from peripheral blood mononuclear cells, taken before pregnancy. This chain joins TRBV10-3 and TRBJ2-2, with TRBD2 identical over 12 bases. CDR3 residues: CAISPSGGAAGELFF. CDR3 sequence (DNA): TGTGCCATCAGTCCTAGCGGGGGGGCAGCCGGGGAGCTGTTTTTT.